The next 11 T cell receptor beta chains were all read from a single sample in a study of regulatory T cells in long-lasting Graves disease (dated by TCRdb to the early 2020s). Library creation used multiplex PCR. The data were produced on an Illumina HiSeq 4000. TCR beta libraries were built with iRepertoire HTBI primers and Arm-PCR amplification of CDR3 regions. TCRdb took the public reads, trimmed them with fastp at Q25, ran MiXCR for clone calling and kept in-frame beta chains. Identical CDR3 protein sequences are pooled into one entry, listed with their most common genes and DNA. The sample records around 400,000 distinct CDR3 sequences, about 16% of which are singletons. The ten largest clones add up to about 24% of the sample. The time point label here, explained by the study, means: newly diagnosed GD, antithyroid drugs for less than 3 months. For both TCR sequencing and RNA sequencing, RNA was extracted from PBMCs in TRIzol.

Sequencing used peripheral blood mononuclear cells (PBMCs), obtained at new diagnosis, from a patient treated with antithyroid drugs. These receptors were obtained from a female donor with Graves disease.

This clonotype came up many times. The chain carries TRBV5-1 and TRBJ2-2; no clear D gene. The V end was cut by 0 bases, the J end by 10 bases, with 7 bases between. CDR3 length equals 12 residues. The germline V gene has CDR1 SGHRS and CDR2 YFSETQ. CDR3 region: CASSLELPELFF. The CDR3 DNA is TGCGCCAGCAGCTTGGAGCTTCCGGAGCTGTTTTTT.

V and J are TRBV5-5 and TRBJ2-1, with D unresolved. Germline CDR1 SGHKS, CDR2 YYEKEE (reference sequence). Trimming stripped 4 bases from V and 9 bases from J, with 8 bases between. The CDR3 runs to 11 residues. The CDR3 nucleotides are TGTGCCAGCAGCGCGAGACCTGAGCAGTTCTTC. Translating it yields CASSARPEQFF.

V gene TRBV6-4 combines with J gene TRBJ2-3; perhaps TRBD2 as D (5 bases). CDR1 and CDR2 from the germline V gene are MRHNA and SNTAGT. The CDR3 loop spans 15 amino acids. Between the trimmed V and J ends, which lost 7 bases and 1 base, there was a span of 15 bases. This chain's CDR3 is CASTPGNDGTDTQYF. CDR3 coding DNA: TGTGCCAGCACCCCGGGGAACGATGGCACAGATACGCAGTATTTT.

This clonotype showed up many times. The rearrangement joins TRBV20-1 to TRBJ2-1; D uncertain. From germline, CDR1 is DFQATT and CDR2 SNEGSKA (reference sequence). V was shortened by 2 bases and J by 4 bases, with 3 bases between the two germline ends. CDR3 length: 11 amino acids. The CDR3 region is CSARNYNEQFF. The CDR3 nucleotides read TGCAGTGCTAGAAATTACAATGAGCAGTTCTTC.

This chain links TRBV20-1 with TRBJ2-2; either TRBD1 or TRBD2 may fit D (6 bases each). The CDR3 has 17 residues. V gave up 0 bases and J gave up 3 bases, with 17 bases separating them. Germline CDR1 reads DFQATT; CDR2 reads SNEGSKA (reference sequence). The CDR3 bases are TGCAGTGCTAGAGATCCATTGGGAAGGGGGGACACCGGGGAGCTGTTTTTT. Its translation is CSARDPLGRGDTGELFF.

This clonotype occurred many times. CDR3 loop: CASSAGTFNYGYTF. The CDR3, as DNA: TGTGCCAGCAGCGCCGGGACTTTTAACTATGGCTACACCTTC. This chain uses TRBV9 with TRBJ1-2, with a tentative D call TRBD1 (5 bases). Trimming left V 3 bases short and J 1 base short, with 10 bases between. This CDR3 has 14 amino acids. Germline lookup yields CDR1 SGDLS and CDR2 YYNGEE. Variable domain in full (rest from reference TRBV9 and TRBJ1-2): DSGVTQTPKHLITATGQRVTLRCSPRSGDLSVYWYQQSLDQGLQFLIQYYNGEERAKGNILERFSAQQFPDLHSELNLSSLELGDSALYFCASSAGTFNYGYTFGSGTRLTVV.

V usage is TRBV27 and J usage is TRBJ1-1, with D possibly TRBD1 on 6 matching bases. The germline gives CDR1 MNHEY, CDR2 SMNVEV (reference sequence). The CDR3 runs 13 residues. Trimming cost V 8 bases and J 3 bases, with 13 bases left between them. The CDR3 reads CASVWGRHTEAFF. Here the CDR3 DNA reads TGTGCCAGCGTTTGGGGGCGGCACACTGAAGCTTTCTTT.

The table lists this clonotype with many counts. V and J are TRBV20-1 and TRBJ2-5; D might be TRBD2 (7 bases). Per the germline V gene, CDR1 is DFQATT and CDR2 is SNEGSKA (reference sequence). V dropped 3 bases and J dropped 5 bases, with 22 bases sitting between them. The CDR3 loop spans 16 amino acids. Here the CDR3 reads CSASPFTGGPIETQYF. The CDR3 region has the DNA TGCAGTGCTAGCCCTTTCACGGGGGGCCCCATTGAGACCCAGTACTTC.

J is TRBJ2-7 and V is TRBV6-2 or TRBV6-3; no reliable D call. V was clipped by 2 bases and J by 3 bases, with 5 bases between them. Germline V gene data show CDR1 as MNHEY and CDR2 as SVGEGT. The CDR3 totals 12 residues. The CDR3 here is CASSYRLYEQYF. As DNA, the CDR3 is TGTGCCAGCAGTTACCGGCTCTACGAGCAGTACTTC.

In this sample, this clonotype turned up many times. The chain joins TRBV27 to TRBJ1-2, with a possible D match to TRBD1 (5 bases). CDR1 is MNHEY and CDR2 is SMNVEV in the germline V gene (reference sequence). The CDR3 spans 15 residues. Trimming left V 3 bases short and J 5 bases short, with 16 bases between. The CDR3 sequence is CASSFTEGYRYGYTF. The DNA of the CDR3 is TGTGCCAGCAGTTTCACAGAGGGGTATAGATATGGCTACACCTTC.

The table lists this clonotype with many counts. The chain combines TRBV4-1 with TRBJ1-5; D might be TRBD1 (5 bases). V was trimmed by 4 bases and J by 7 bases, leaving 11 bases between them. The CDR3 runs 13 residues. Germline loops: CDR1 MGHRA, CDR2 YSYEKL. The CDR3 protein is CASSRQISQPQHF. The CDR3 DNA is TGCGCCAGCAGCCGACAGATCTCCCAGCCCCAGCATTTT.